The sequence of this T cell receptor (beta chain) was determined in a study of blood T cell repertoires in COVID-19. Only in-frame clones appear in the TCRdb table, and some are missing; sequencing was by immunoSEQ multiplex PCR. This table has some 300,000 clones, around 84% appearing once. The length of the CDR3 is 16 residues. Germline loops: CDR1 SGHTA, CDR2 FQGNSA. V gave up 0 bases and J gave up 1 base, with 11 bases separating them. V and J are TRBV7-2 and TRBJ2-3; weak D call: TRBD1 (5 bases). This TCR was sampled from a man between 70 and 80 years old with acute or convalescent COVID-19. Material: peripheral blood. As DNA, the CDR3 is TGTGCCAGCAGCTTAGCGGCAGGGATCGGCACAGATACGCAGTATTTT. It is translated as CASSLAAGIGTDTQYF.